This T cell receptor (beta chain) emerged from a study of T cell repertoires in cytomegalovirus infection. The study's findings and limits: Individuals carrying CMV plus the relevant HLA were identified by cumulative frequency of public TCR beta families.

V lost 6 bases, J lost 7 bases, and 12 bases stayed unmatched. Looked up from germline, CDR1 is MNHEY and CDR2 is SMNVEV (reference sequence). The length of the CDR3 is 17 residues. TCRdb fed the reads into MiXCR, producing one record per CDR3 protein. The sample holds around 280,000 distinct CDR3 sequences; roughly a tenth are singletons and the top ten take around 2.4%. As regards this clonotype: No antigen is known for it.

This receptor was identified in a human donor in good health (CMV status not recorded). Some clones in this sample may be carry-over from other donors' samples. The chain links TRBV27 to TRBJ2-1; 13 bases are a match to TRBD2. The sample was PBMCs. CDR3 sequence: CASSQRATSGGPNEQFF. CDR3 DNA: TGTGCCAGCAGCCAAAGGGCGACTAGCGGGGGGCCGAATGAGCAGTTCTTC.